One T cell receptor (beta chain) is described in this entry. Source study methods: By means of reference gene primer amplification, nucleated cell counts were estimated. TCRdb keeps only in-frame clones here, not all; method: immunoSEQ multiplex PCR. The V and J calls and clone size were taken over from that table, and D and trimming were inferred from the DNA. The sample lists around 70,000 clones; about 89% were seen once. The sample comes from a study of blood T cell repertoires in COVID-19. The wider study: Both acute and convalescent COVID-19 samples were obtained from the United States, Italy and Spain. PBMCs, B-cell-depleted T cells, or T cells were the source of the cDNA or gDNA that made up the material.

The CDR3 is made up of 15 amino acids. V dropped 6 bases and J dropped 4 bases, with 15 bases sitting between them. In germline, CDR1 is ENHRY, CDR2 SYGVKD. Input material: peripheral blood. This TCR was sampled from a man aged 50 to 60 with COVID-19, enrolled during active disease. The V and J genes are TRBV10-3 and TRBJ2-2, with TRBD2 as a possible D gene (5 bases). DNA of the CDR3: TGTGCCATCAGCCGGACTGGTTGGGGCACCGGGGAGCTGTTTTTT. Translation: CAISRTGWGTGELFF.